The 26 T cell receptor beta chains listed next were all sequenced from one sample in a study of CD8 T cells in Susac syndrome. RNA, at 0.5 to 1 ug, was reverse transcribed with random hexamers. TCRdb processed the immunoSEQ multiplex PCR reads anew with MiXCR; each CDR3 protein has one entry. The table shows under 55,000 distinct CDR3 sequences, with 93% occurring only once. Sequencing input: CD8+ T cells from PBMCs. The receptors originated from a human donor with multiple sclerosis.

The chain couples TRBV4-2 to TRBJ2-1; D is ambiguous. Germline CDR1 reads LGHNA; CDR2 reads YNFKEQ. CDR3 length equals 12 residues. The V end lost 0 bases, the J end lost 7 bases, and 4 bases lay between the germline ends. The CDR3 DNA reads TGTGCCAGCAGCCAAGAAAGGAATGAGCAGTTCTTC. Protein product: CASSQERNEQFF.

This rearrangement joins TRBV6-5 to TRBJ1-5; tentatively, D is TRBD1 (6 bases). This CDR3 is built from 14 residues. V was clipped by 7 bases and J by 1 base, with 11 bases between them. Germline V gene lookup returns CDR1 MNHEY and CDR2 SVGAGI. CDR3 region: CASMRTGSNQPQHF. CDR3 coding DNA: TGTGCCAGCATGCGAACAGGGAGCAATCAGCCCCAGCATTTT.

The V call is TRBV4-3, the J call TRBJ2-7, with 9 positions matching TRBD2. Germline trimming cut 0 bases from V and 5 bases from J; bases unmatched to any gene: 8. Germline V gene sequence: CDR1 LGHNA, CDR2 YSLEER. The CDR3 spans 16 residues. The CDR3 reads CASSQDPLAGMHEQYF. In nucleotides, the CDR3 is TGCGCCAGCAGCCAAGATCCCCTAGCGGGGATGCACGAGCAGTACTTC.

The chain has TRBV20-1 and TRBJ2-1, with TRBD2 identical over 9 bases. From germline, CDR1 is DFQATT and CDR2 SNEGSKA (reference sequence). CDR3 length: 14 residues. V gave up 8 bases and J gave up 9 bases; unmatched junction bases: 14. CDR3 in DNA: TGCAGTACTAATAGCGGGGGACCGGCGAGTGAGCAGTTCTTC. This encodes CSTNSGGPASEQFF.

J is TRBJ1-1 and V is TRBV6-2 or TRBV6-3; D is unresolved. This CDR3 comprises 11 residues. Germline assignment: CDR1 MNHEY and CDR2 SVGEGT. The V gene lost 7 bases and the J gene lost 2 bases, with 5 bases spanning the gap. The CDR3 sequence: CASTTNTEAFF. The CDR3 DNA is TGTGCCAGCACCACAAACACTGAAGCTTTCTTT.

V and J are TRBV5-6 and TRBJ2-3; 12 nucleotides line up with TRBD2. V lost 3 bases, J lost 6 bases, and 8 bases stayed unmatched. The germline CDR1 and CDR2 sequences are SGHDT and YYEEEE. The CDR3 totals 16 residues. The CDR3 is CASSYQTSGGSDTQYF. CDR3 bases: TGTGCCAGCAGCTATCAGACTAGCGGGGGTTCCGATACGCAGTATTTT.

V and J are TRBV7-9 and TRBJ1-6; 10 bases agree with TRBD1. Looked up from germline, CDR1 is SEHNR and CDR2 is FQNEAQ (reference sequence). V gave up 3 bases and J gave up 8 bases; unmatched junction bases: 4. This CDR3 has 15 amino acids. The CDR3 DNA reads TGTGCCAGCAGCTTCCCGGGACAGGGGTATTCACCCCTCCACTTT. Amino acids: CASSFPGQGYSPLHF.

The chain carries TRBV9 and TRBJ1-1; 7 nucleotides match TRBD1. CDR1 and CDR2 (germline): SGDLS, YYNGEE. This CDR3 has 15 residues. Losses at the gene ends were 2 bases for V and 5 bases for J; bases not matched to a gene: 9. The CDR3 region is CASSVLEGARTEAFF. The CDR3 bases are TGTGCCAGCAGCGTTCTTGAGGGGGCGCGAACTGAAGCTTTCTTT.

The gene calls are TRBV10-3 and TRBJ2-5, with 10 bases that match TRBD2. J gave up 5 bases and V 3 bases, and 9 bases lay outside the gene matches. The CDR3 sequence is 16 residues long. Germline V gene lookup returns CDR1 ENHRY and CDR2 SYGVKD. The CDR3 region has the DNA TGTGCCATCAGTGACGGAGCGGGGGGGCTGTTTGAGACCCAGTACTTC. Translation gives CAISDGAGGLFETQYF.

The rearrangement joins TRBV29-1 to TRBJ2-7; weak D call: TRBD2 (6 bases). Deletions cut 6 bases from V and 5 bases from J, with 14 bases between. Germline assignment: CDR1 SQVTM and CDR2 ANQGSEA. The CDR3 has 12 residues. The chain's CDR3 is CSVVGGSDEQYF. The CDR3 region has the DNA TGCAGCGTGGTGGGGGGATCGGACGAGCAGTACTTC.

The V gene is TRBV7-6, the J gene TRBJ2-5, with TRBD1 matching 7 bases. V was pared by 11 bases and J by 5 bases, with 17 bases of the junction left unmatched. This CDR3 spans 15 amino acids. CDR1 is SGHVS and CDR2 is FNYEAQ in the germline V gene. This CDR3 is CAGRQGPGPMETQYF. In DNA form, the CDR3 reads TGTGCCGGGCGACAGGGTCCCGGGCCGATGGAGACCCAGTACTTC. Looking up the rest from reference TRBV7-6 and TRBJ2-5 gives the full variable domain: GAGVSQSPRYKVTKRGQDVALRCDPISGHVSLYWYRQALGQGPEFLTYFNYEAQQDKSGLPNDRFSAERPEGSISTLTIQRTEQRDSAMYRCAGRQGPGPMETQYFGPGTRLLVL.

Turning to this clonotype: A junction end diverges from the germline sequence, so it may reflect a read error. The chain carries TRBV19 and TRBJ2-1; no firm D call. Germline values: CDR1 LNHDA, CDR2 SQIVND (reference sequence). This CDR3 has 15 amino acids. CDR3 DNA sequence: TGTGCCAGTAGCATAGGAAGTATCCCCTACAATGAGCAGTTCTTC. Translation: CASSIGSIPYNEQFF.

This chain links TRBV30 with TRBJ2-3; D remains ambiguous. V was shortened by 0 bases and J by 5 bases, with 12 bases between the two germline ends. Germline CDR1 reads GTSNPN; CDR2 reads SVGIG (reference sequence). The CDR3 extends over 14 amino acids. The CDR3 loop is CAWSVDSSGDTQYF. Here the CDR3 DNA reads TGTGCCTGGAGTGTCGACTCCTCGGGAGATACGCAGTATTTT. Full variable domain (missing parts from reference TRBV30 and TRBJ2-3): SQTIHQWPATLVQPVGSPLSLECTVEGTSNPNLYWYRQAAGRGLQLLFYSVGIGQISSEVPQNLSASRPQDRQFILSSKKLLLSDSGFYLCAWSVDSSGDTQYFGPGTRLTVL.

CDR3 residues: CASSPRTSPYTIYF. The CDR3 DNA follows: TGTGCCAGCAGCCCCCGGACAAGTCCCTACACCATATATTTT. The chain links TRBV7-9 to TRBJ1-3; D perhaps matches TRBD1 (5 bases). V was pared by 5 bases and J by 8 bases, with 16 bases between. Germline CDR1 SEHNR, CDR2 FQNEAQ (reference sequence). The CDR3 contains 14 residues. Drawing the rest from reference TRBV7-9 and TRBJ1-3, the complete variable domain is DTGVSQNPRHKITKRGQNVTFRCDPISEHNRLYWYRQTLGQGPEFLTYFQNEAQLEKSRLLSDRFSAERPKGSFSTLEIQRTEQGDSAMYLCASSPRTSPYTIYFGEGSWLTVV.

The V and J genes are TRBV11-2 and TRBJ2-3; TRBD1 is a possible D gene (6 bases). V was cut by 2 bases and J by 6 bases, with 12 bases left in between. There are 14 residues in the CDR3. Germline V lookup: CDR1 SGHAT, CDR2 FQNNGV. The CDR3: CASSLYRDRDTQYF. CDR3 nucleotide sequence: TGTGCCAGCAGCTTATACAGGGACCGCGATACGCAGTATTTT.

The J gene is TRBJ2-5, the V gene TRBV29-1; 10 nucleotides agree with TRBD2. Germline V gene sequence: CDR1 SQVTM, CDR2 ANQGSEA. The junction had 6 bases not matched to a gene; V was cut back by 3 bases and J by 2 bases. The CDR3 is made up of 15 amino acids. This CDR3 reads CSVEASGGSQETQYF. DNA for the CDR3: TGCAGCGTTGAGGCTAGCGGGGGCTCTCAAGAGACCCAGTACTTC.

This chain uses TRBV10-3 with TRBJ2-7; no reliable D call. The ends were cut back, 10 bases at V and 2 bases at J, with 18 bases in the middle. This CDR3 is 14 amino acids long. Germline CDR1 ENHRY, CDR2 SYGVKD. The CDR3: CATTSGGMAYEQYF. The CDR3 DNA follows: TGTGCCACTACGTCGGGTGGTATGGCCTACGAGCAGTACTTC.

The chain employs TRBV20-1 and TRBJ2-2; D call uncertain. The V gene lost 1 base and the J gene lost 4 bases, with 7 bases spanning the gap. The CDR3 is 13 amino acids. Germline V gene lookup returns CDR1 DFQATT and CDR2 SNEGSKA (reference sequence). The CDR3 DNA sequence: TGCAGTGCTAGAGTAGGGTTCACCGGGGAGCTGTTTTTT. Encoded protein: CSARVGFTGELFF.

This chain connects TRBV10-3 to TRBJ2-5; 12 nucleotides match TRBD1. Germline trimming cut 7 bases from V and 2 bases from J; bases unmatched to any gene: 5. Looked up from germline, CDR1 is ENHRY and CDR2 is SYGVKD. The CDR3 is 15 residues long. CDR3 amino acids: CAIKGTGGSQETQYF. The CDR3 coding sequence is TGTGCCATCAAAGGGACAGGGGGCTCGCAAGAGACCCAGTACTTC.

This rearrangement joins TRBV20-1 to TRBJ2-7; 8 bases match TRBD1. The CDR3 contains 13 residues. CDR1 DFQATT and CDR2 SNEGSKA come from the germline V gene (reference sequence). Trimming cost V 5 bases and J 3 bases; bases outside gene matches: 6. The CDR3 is CSALGTGFYEQYF. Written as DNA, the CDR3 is TGCAGTGCTTTAGGGACAGGATTCTACGAGCAGTACTTC.

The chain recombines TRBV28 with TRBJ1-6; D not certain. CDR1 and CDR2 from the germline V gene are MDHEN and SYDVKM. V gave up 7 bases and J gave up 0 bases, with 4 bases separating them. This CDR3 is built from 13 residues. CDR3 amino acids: CASTRSYNSPLHF. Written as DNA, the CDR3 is TGTGCCAGCACGCGCTCCTATAATTCACCCCTCCACTTT. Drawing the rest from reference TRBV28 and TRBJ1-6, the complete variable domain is DVKVTQSSRYLVKRTGEKVFLECVQDMDHENMFWYRQDPGLGLRLIYFSYDVKMKEKGDIPEGYSVSREKKERFSLILESASTNQTSMYLCASTRSYNSPLHFGNGTRLTVT.

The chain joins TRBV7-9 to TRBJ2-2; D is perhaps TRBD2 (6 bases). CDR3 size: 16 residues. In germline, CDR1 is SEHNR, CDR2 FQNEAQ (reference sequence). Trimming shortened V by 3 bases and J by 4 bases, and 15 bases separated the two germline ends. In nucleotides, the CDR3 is TGTGCCAGCAGCTTGTATATCGGGGGATCCACCGGGGAGCTGTTTTTT. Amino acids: CASSLYIGGSTGELFF.

The CDR3 DNA reads as TGCGCCAGCAGCTATCGGGGCGCCAACTATGGCTACACCTTC. This translates into CASSYRGANYGYTF. This chain uses TRBV5-1 with TRBJ1-2; a weak D match, TRBD1 (5 bases). The length of the CDR3 is 14 residues. The V gene lost 3 bases and the J gene lost 2 bases, with 11 bases spanning the gap. The germline V gene has CDR1 SGHRS and CDR2 YFSETQ.

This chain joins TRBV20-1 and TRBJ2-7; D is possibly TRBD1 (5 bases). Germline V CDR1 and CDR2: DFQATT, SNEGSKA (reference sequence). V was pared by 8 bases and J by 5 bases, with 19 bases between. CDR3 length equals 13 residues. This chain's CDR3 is CSPTIRDLNEQYF. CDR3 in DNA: TGCAGTCCGACCATCAGGGATCTGAACGAGCAGTACTTC.

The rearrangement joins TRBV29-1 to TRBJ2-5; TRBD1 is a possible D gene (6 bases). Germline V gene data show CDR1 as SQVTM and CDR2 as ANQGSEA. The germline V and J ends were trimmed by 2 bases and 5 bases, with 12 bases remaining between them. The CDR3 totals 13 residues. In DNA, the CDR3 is TGCAGCGTTGAATTGACAGGTTGGGAGACCCAGTACTTC. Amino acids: CSVELTGWETQYF.

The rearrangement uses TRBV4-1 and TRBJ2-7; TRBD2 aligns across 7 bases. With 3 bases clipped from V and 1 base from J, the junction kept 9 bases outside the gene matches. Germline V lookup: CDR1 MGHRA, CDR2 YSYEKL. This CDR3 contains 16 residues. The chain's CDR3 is CASSQEWSGASYEQYF. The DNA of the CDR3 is TGCGCCAGCAGCCAGGAGTGGAGCGGGGCATCCTACGAGCAGTACTTC.